These T cell receptor beta chains were read from a single sample in a study of CD8 T cells in ankylosing spondylitis. TCRdb processed the 5' RACE reads anew with MiXCR; each CDR3 protein has one entry. The sample lists hundreds of thousands of distinct CDR3 sequences; more than 25% were seen once. The specimen sequenced was blood, either unsorted or a sorted T cell fraction (not recorded which). The receptors come from a male donor with ankylosing spondylitis or in good health (not recorded which). Each CDR3 is given without its conserved first and last residue.

v_call: TRBV6-1; j_call: TRBJ2-7; cdr3_aa: ASRRPDRAGEQY
v_call: TRBV4-1; j_call: TRBJ2-7; cdr3_aa: ASSPSGTSVYEQY
v_call: TRBV7-9; j_call: TRBJ2-5; cdr3_aa: ASSWGTSGGETQY
v_call: TRBV10-2; j_call: TRBJ2-7; cdr3_aa: ASSVSSGIYEQY
v_call: TRBV10-3; j_call: TRBJ2-7; cdr3_aa: AISPSIYEQY
v_call: TRBV20-1; j_call: TRBJ2-1; cdr3_aa: SAFSPGRDEQF
v_call: TRBV9; j_call: TRBJ2-5; cdr3_aa: ASSTGTGSQETQY
v_call: TRBV7-2; j_call: TRBJ2-1; cdr3_aa: ASSFVAGAYNEQF
v_call: TRBV20-1; j_call: TRBJ2-7; cdr3_aa: SAINSGRTYEQY
v_call: TRBV20-1; j_call: TRBJ2-5; cdr3_aa: SARHGAGPWETQY
v_call: TRBV20-1; j_call: TRBJ1-2; cdr3_aa: SASRDRGTFNYGYT
v_call: TRBV29-1; j_call: TRBJ2-4; cdr3_aa: SAGGSLNIQY
v_call: TRBV12-3/TRBV12-4; j_call: TRBJ2-5; cdr3_aa: ASSSGHKHQETQY
v_call: TRBV15; j_call: TRBJ2-1; cdr3_aa: ATSREALSSYNEQF
v_call: TRBV4-3; j_call: TRBJ1-1; cdr3_aa: ASSQKTNTEAF
v_call: TRBV10-3; j_call: TRBJ2-1; cdr3_aa: AISESGGEQF
v_call: TRBV4-1; j_call: TRBJ1-2; cdr3_aa: ASSPPGQGPT
v_call: TRBV18; j_call: TRBJ2-3; cdr3_aa: ASSPQDSVGTDTQY
v_call: TRBV12-3/TRBV12-4; j_call: TRBJ2-7; cdr3_aa: ASSLGQISYEQY
v_call: TRBV20-1; j_call: TRBJ2-7; cdr3_aa: SASLAGNSYEQY
v_call: TRBV2; j_call: TRBJ2-5; cdr3_aa: ASRADQETQY
v_call: TRBV20-1; j_call: TRBJ2-1; cdr3_aa: SARDPLAPQQF